The 26 T cell receptor beta chains given below trace back to one sample, sequenced in a study of CD8 T cells in Susac syndrome. Reverse transcription of roughly 0.5 to 1 ug RNA was performed with random hexamers. In TCRdb, the immunoSEQ multiplex PCR reads were re-called with MiXCR into one record per CDR3 protein. The sample holds 71,000 or so distinct CDR3 sequences, 93% seen once. Material: CD4+ T cells from PBMCs. The source is a human donor with Susac syndrome.

This rearrangement joins TRBV30 to TRBJ1-2; TRBD1 might be the D (6 bases). Germline values: CDR1 GTSNPN, CDR2 SVGIG (reference sequence). Trimming pared 8 bases from V and 6 bases from J, leaving 16 bases between. The CDR3 runs to 12 residues. The CDR3 reads CAQVGAGDGYTF. CDR3 nucleotides: TGTGCCCAAGTCGGGGCAGGGGATGGCTACACCTTC.

The V gene is TRBV7-8, the J gene TRBJ1-1, with 7 bases that match TRBD1. Germline V gene lookup returns CDR1 SGHVS and CDR2 FQNEAQ. This CDR3 comprises 18 residues. The V gene end was trimmed by 5 bases and the J gene end by 0 bases; junction bases not matched to a gene: 15. The CDR3 DNA reads as TGTGCCAGCAGCCCCCACCGGGCAGGACAGGTCATGAACACTGAAGCTTTCTTT. Encoded protein: CASSPHRAGQVMNTEAFF.

The V and J genes are TRBV20-1 and TRBJ1-1; a weak D match, TRBD1 (5 bases). The CDR3 covers 16 residues. The germline V and J ends were trimmed by 0 bases and 4 bases, with 18 bases remaining between them. Germline CDR1 and CDR2: DFQATT and SNEGSKA (reference sequence). The CDR3 protein is CSARDSGRGISTEAFF. As DNA, the CDR3 is TGCAGTGCTAGAGATTCTGGGAGGGGAATCTCCACTGAAGCTTTCTTT.

V and J are TRBV6-5 and TRBJ1-2; 7 bases line up with TRBD1. In germline, CDR1 is MNHEY, CDR2 SVGAGI. V was pared by 5 bases and J by 4 bases, with 7 bases of the junction left unmatched. The CDR3 runs to 14 residues. CDR3: CASSLRDSLYGYTF. The CDR3 nucleotides are TGTGCCAGCAGTCTCCGGGACAGCCTCTATGGCTACACCTTC.

This rearrangement joins TRBV3-1 to TRBJ1-2; TRBD1 agrees at 11 bases. V lost 4 bases, J lost 7 bases, and 8 bases stayed unmatched. Germline CDR1 and CDR2: LGHDT and YNNKEL (reference sequence). The CDR3 runs to 15 residues. CDR3 in amino acids: CASSPRTGGWVGYTF. Written as DNA, the CDR3 is TGTGCCAGCAGCCCCCGGACAGGGGGCTGGGTTGGCTACACCTTC. Using reference TRBV3-1 and TRBJ1-2 for the parts outside the CDR3, the full variable domain is DTAVSQTPKYLVTQMGNDKSIKCEQNLGHDTMYWYKQDSKKFLKIMFSYNNKELIINETVPNRFSPKSPDKAHLNLHINSLELGDSAVYFCASSPRTGGWVGYTFGSGTRLTVV.

The chain employs TRBV20-1 and TRBJ2-7; a possible D gene is TRBD2 (5 bases). Germline V gene data show CDR1 as DFQATT and CDR2 as SNEGSKA (reference sequence). Trimming pared 0 bases from V and 9 bases from J, leaving 9 bases between. The CDR3 length is 11 residues. DNA for the CDR3: TGCAGTGCTAGAGACGGCCGGGGGCAGTACTTC. This codes for CSARDGRGQYF.

This rearrangement joins TRBV7-2 to TRBJ2-3, with D perhaps TRBD2 (7 bases). Trimming left V 5 bases short and J 1 base short, with 22 bases between. CDR1 and CDR2 (germline): SGHTA, FQGNSA. This CDR3 comprises 18 residues. The CDR3 sequence: CASSGVKIAGAGTDTQYF. CDR3 DNA sequence: TGTGCCAGCAGCGGGGTGAAGATCGCGGGGGCCGGCACAGATACGCAGTATTTT.

V gene TRBV19 combines with J gene TRBJ1-6; no clear D. V lost 6 bases, J lost 0 bases, and 12 bases lay in between. CDR1 is LNHDA, CDR2 SQIVND, per germline (reference sequence). CDR3 length: 16 residues. CDR3 DNA: TGTGCCAGTAGCCCTGACGGATACTCCTATAATTCACCCCTCCACTTT. Amino acid sequence: CASSPDGYSYNSPLHF.

The chain couples TRBV3-1 to TRBJ1-4; D is possibly TRBD1 (5 bases). Trimming shortened V by 2 bases and J by 0 bases, and 10 bases separated the two germline ends. The length of the CDR3 is 16 residues. Germline V gene lookup returns CDR1 LGHDT and CDR2 YNNKEL (reference sequence). The CDR3 nucleotides read TGTGCCAGCAGCCAACCATTGACAGCAACTAATGAAAAACTGTTTTTT. Its translation: CASSQPLTATNEKLFF.

The sample holds a few counts of this clonotype. V usage is TRBV4-3 and J usage is TRBJ1-5; D is possibly TRBD1 (6 bases). CDR3 size: 14 residues. V was shortened by 4 bases and J by 2 bases, with 9 bases between the two germline ends. In germline, CDR1 is LGHNA, CDR2 YSLEER. The CDR3 region is CASSPSGGNQPQHF. The DNA for the CDR3 is TGCGCCAGCAGCCCTTCAGGGGGCAATCAGCCCCAGCATTTT.

The V and J genes are TRBV7-2 and TRBJ1-5, with D uncertain. Germline CDR1 SGHTA, CDR2 FQGNSA. CDR3 length equals 15 residues. V lost 6 bases and J 1 base, leaving 13 bases between the germline ends. The CDR3 DNA reads TGTGCCAGCAGTTCGGCGGATGCGAGCAATCAGCCCCAGCATTTT. It yields the protein CASSSADASNQPQHF.

The chain combines TRBV9 with TRBJ2-3; D is unclear. The CDR3 has 14 amino acids. The germline V gene has CDR1 SGDLS and CDR2 YYNGEE. V was cut by 1 base and J by 2 bases, with 8 bases left in between. The CDR3 DNA sequence: TGTGCCAGCAGCGTAAGACTGAACACAGATACGCAGTATTTT. Its protein product is CASSVRLNTDTQYF.

The rearrangement joins TRBV6-5 to TRBJ1-4; the match to TRBD1 covers 8 bases. The germline V gene has CDR1 MNHEY and CDR2 SVGAGI. The length of the CDR3 is 15 residues. Trimming at V came to 6 bases and at J to 8 bases, leaving 11 bases not matched to a gene. CDR3 sequence: CASRSTTGTGEKLFF. Written as DNA, the CDR3 is TGTGCCAGCAGATCCACAACCGGGACAGGCGAAAAACTGTTTTTT.

The rearrangement joins TRBV28 to TRBJ2-7; D not resolved. This CDR3 spans 12 amino acids. V was shortened by 3 bases and J by 5 bases, with 8 bases between the two germline ends. Germline V gives CDR1 MDHEN, CDR2 SYDVKM. In nucleotides, the CDR3 is TGTGCCAGCAGTTTTATATGGAACGAGCAGTACTTC. Its translation: CASSFIWNEQYF.

The gene calls are TRBV28 and TRBJ1-2, with 10 bases lining up with TRBD1. The V gene end was trimmed by 6 bases and the J gene end by 4 bases; junction bases not matched to a gene: 8. This CDR3 region has 15 residues. Germline V gene data show CDR1 as MDHEN and CDR2 as SYDVKM. In nucleotides, the CDR3 is TGTGCCAGCAGCCGACCGGGACAGGGGTTCTATGGCTACACCTTC. Its protein product is CASSRPGQGFYGYTF.

The rearrangement links TRBV12-3 or TRBV12-4 to TRBJ1-4; D possibly corresponds to TRBD1 (5 bases). This CDR3 spans 13 amino acids. The V end was cut by 7 bases, the J end by 7 bases, with 13 bases between. The CDR3 DNA reads TGTGCCAGCAACCAGCAGGGTGGTGAAAAACTGTTTTTT. Amino acids: CASNQQGGEKLFF.

This clonotype occurred once. The chain couples TRBV20-1 to TRBJ2-7, with D possibly TRBD1 on 6 matching bases. The CDR3 totals 15 residues. CDR1 is DFQATT, CDR2 SNEGSKA, per germline (reference sequence). The V end lost 0 bases, the J end lost 6 bases, and 18 bases lay between the germline ends. This CDR3 is CSAREVRTVEPEQYF. The CDR3 DNA reads TGCAGTGCTAGAGAGGTCCGGACAGTCGAACCCGAGCAGTACTTC.

The chain employs TRBV12-5 and TRBJ2-7, with D perhaps TRBD1 (5 bases). Germline V CDR1 and CDR2: LGHNT, FRNRAP. Trimming removed 6 bases at V and 2 bases at J, with 11 bases between. CDR3 length equals 13 residues. The CDR3: CASGRGPTYEQYF. CDR3 DNA sequence: TGTGCTAGTGGAAGGGGTCCAACCTACGAGCAGTACTTC. Full variable domain (outside the CDR3, taken from reference TRBV12-5 and TRBJ2-7): DARVTQTPRHKVTEMGQEVTMRCQPILGHNTVFWYRQTMMQGLELLAYFRNRAPLDDSGMPKDRFSAEMPDATLATLKIQPSEPRDSAVYFCASGRGPTYEQYFGPGTRLTVT.

This sequence joins TRBV20-1 and TRBJ2-7, with unresolved D. V lost 0 bases to trimming and J lost 2 bases, with 8 bases between them. The CDR3 covers 13 residues. In germline, CDR1 is DFQATT, CDR2 SNEGSKA (reference sequence). This chain's CDR3 is CSAREANPYEQYF. For the CDR3, the DNA is TGCAGTGCTAGAGAAGCAAACCCCTACGAGCAGTACTTC.

The table lists this clonotype with a count of one. This rearrangement joins TRBV4-2 to TRBJ2-2; D uncertain. Trimming removed 0 bases at V and 0 bases at J, with 32 bases between. Germline V gene data show CDR1 as LGHNA and CDR2 as YNFKEQ. There are 24 residues in the CDR3. CDR3 amino acids: CASSQDLRFAPTANLKSNTGELFF. CDR3 sequence (DNA): TGTGCCAGCAGCCAAGATCTGCGTTTCGCCCCAACCGCGAACCTAAAGTCGAACACCGGGGAGCTGTTTTTT.

The gene calls are TRBV20-1 and TRBJ2-7; D is ambiguous. Germline values: CDR1 DFQATT, CDR2 SNEGSKA (reference sequence). V lost 7 bases and J 3 bases, leaving 13 bases between the germline ends. The CDR3 length is 12 residues. Here the CDR3 DNA reads TGCAGTGGGGCCGGTAACTTCTACGAGCAGTACTTC. This encodes CSGAGNFYEQYF.

The chain links TRBV6-2 or TRBV6-3 to TRBJ2-7; 8 bases agree with TRBD1. Germline trimming cut 6 bases from V and 2 bases from J; bases unmatched to any gene: 6. CDR3 length equals 14 residues. Germline-derived CDR1 and CDR2 are MNHEY and SVGEGT. CDR3 in DNA: TGTGCCAGCAGCCCCCGGGACAGGACCTACGAGCAGTACTTC. As protein: CASSPRDRTYEQYF.

The chain joins TRBV20-1 to TRBJ2-2; D gene unclear. From germline, CDR1 is DFQATT and CDR2 SNEGSKA (reference sequence). The CDR3 extends over 14 amino acids. V lost 6 bases to trimming and J lost 3 bases, with 14 bases between them. CDR3 in DNA: TGCAGTGCCGCCTCCGTGATCTACACCGGGGAGCTGTTTTTT. The encoded protein is CSAASVIYTGELFF.

With respect to this clonotype: One end of the junction varies from germline; a read error may be responsible. This rearrangement joins TRBV19 to TRBJ2-3; TRBD1 matches 8 bases. There are 11 residues in the CDR3. Germline-derived CDR1 and CDR2 are LNHDA and SQIVND (reference sequence). The CDR3 sequence: CGSGGADTQYF. CDR3 nucleotide sequence: TGCGGGTCAGGGGGCGCAGATACGCAGTATTTT.

The J gene is TRBJ2-3, the V gene TRBV29-1; unclear D gene. The CDR3 has 10 residues. Germline CDR1 SQVTM, CDR2 ANQGSEA. V dropped 4 bases and J dropped 6 bases, with 5 bases sitting between them. This CDR3 reads CSVGEDTQYF. CDR3 nucleotides: TGCAGCGTTGGTGAGGATACGCAGTATTTT.

This sequence joins TRBV4-2 and TRBJ2-2; no clear D. This CDR3 has 12 amino acids. V was shortened by 5 bases and J by 7 bases, with 8 bases between the two germline ends. In germline, CDR1 is LGHNA, CDR2 YNFKEQ. The DNA of the CDR3 is TGTGCCAGCAGCTTCCTAGGCGGGGAGCTGTTTTTT. Translating gives CASSFLGGELFF.